This T cell receptor beta chain originates from a study of blood T cell repertoires in COVID-19. The protocol was immunoSEQ multiplex PCR, while the TCRdb copy is restricted to in-frame clones and leaves out a portion. In the table there are about 73,000 clones, roughly 83% of which are singletons. This sequence was found in a man at least 80 years old with active or convalescent COVID-19. Sequenced material: peripheral blood.

For the CDR3, the DNA is TGTGCCAGCAGCTTCGGACAGGGTTCGTACAATGAGCAGTTCTTC. Its protein is CASSFGQGSYNEQFF. The rearrangement links TRBV5-5 to TRBJ2-1; TRBD1 aligns across 8 bases. This CDR3 is 15 amino acids long. Germline lookup yields CDR1 SGHKS and CDR2 YYEKEE (reference sequence). V was pared by 2 bases and J by 4 bases, with 5 bases of the junction left unmatched.